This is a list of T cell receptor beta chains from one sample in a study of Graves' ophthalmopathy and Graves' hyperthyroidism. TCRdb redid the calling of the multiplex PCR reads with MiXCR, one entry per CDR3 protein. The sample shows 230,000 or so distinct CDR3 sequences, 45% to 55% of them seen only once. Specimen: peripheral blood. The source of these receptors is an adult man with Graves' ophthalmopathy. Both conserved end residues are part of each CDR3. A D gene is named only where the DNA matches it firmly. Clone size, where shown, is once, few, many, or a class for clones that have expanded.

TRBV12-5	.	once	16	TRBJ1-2	CASSLGTGGWNYGYTF	TGTGCCAGCAGTTTAGGTACGGGTGGCTGGAACTATGGCTACACCTTC
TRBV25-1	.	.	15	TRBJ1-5	CASSEGTTENQPQHF	TGTGCCAGCAGTGAAGGGACAACGGAGAATCAGCCCCAGCATTTT
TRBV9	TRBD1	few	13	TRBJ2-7	CARYETGESEQYF	TGTGCCAGATATGAGACAGGGGAGAGCGAGCAGTACTTC
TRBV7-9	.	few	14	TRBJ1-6	CASSLAVNLSPLHF	TGTGCCAGCAGCTTAGCGGTGAACCTCTCACCCCTCCACTTT
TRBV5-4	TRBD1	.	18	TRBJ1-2	CASSLVLGQGARAYGYTF	TGTGCCAGCAGCTTGGTGTTGGGACAGGGGGCGCGTGCCTATGGCTACACCTTC
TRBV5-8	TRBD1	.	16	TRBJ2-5	CASSPPDRGARETQYF	TGTGCCAGCAGCCCGCCGGACAGGGGGGCGCGGGAGACCCAGTACTTC
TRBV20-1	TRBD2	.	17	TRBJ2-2	CSARDDSSGSNTGELFF	TGCAGTGCTAGAGATGATAGCAGCGGGAGTAATACCGGGGAGCTGTTTTTT
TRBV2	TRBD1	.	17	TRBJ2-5	CASSPGLLRQGQETQYF	TGTGCCAGCAGCCCCGGTCTCCTGAGACAGGGCCAAGAGACCCAGTACTTC
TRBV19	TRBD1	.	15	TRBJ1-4	CASSGSWTGTEKLFF	TGTGCCAGTAGTGGAAGCTGGACAGGGACTGAAAAACTGTTTTTT
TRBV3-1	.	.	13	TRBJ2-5	CASSQAHAETQYF	TGTGCCAGCAGCCAAGCCCATGCGGAGACCCAGTACTTC
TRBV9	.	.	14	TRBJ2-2	CASSPELASGELFF	TGTGCCAGCAGCCCGGAACTAGCCTCCGGGGAGCTGTTTTTT
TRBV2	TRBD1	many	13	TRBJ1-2	CASSLTGGYGYTF	TGTGCCAGCAGCTTGACAGGGGGCTATGGCTACACCTTC
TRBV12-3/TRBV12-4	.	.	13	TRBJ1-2	CASRQDSNYGYTF	TGTGCCAGCAGACAGGACTCTAACTATGGCTACACCTTC
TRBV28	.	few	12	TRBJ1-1	CASTPLGGEAFF	TGTGCCAGCACTCCCCTAGGCGGGGAAGCTTTCTTT
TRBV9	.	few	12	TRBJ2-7	CASSSRENEQYF	TGTGCCAGCAGCTCCCGTGAGAACGAGCAGTACTTC
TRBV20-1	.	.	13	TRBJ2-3	CSARTGGTDTQYF	TGCAGTGCTAGGACGGGGGGCACAGATACGCAGTATTTT
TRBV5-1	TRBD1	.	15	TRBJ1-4	CASSLYRDRVEKLFF	TGCGCCAGCAGCTTATACCGGGACAGGGTTGAAAAACTGTTTTTT
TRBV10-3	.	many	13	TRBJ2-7	CAISEDSWGEQYF	TGTGCCATCAGTGAGGACTCTTGGGGGGAGCAGTACTTC
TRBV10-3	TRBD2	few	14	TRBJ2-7	CAISMGLAGDEQYF	TGTGCCATCAGTATGGGACTAGCGGGAGACGAGCAGTACTTC
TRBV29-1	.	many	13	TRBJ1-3	CSVEQYLKDTIYF	TGCAGCGTTGAACAGTACCTAAAGGACACCATATATTTT
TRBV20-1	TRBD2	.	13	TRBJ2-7	CSAGTSGPYEQYF	TGCAGTGCCGGGACTAGCGGACCCTACGAGCAGTACTTC
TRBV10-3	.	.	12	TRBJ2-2	CAISESNGELFF	TGTGCCATCAGTGAGTCGAACGGGGAGCTGTTTTTT
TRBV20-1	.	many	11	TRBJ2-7	CSARAAFEQYF	TGCAGTGCTAGAGCTGCGTTCGAGCAGTACTTC
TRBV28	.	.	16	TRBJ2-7	CASSSGWGDKSYEQYF	TGTGCCAGCAGTTCAGGTTGGGGGGACAAGTCCTACGAGCAGTACTTC
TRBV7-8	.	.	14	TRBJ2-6	CASRFPGTRDVLTF	TGTGCCAGCAGATTCCCCGGGACCAGGGACGTCCTGACTTTC
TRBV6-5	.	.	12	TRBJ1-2	CASSEGVVRYTF	TGTGCCAGCAGTGAGGGTGTCGTGCGCTACACCTTC
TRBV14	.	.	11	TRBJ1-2	CASSHRTGYTF	TGTGCCAGCAGCCACCGCACTGGCTACACCTTC
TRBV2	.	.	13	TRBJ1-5	CASKPASNQPQHF	TGTGCCAGCAAGCCAGCCAGCAATCAGCCCCAGCATTTT
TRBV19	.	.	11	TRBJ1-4	CATRGNEKLFF	TGTGCCACTCGGGGTAATGAAAAACTGTTTTTT
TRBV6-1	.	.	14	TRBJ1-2	CASSRDPSRFGYTF	TGTGCCAGCAGTAGGGACCCCAGTCGGTTTGGCTACACCTTC
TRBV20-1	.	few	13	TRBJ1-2	CSASPGSEHGYTF	TGCAGTGCTAGTCCTGGGTCGGAGCATGGCTACACCTTC
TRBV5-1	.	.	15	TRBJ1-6	CASSLARDLTSPLHF	TGCGCCAGCAGCTTGGCGCGGGACCTAACCTCACCCCTCCACTTT
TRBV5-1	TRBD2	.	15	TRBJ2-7	CASSTGLAGSYEQYF	TGCGCCAGCAGCACGGGACTAGCGGGCTCCTACGAGCAGTACTTC
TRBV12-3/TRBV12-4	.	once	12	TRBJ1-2	CASSREGFGYTF	TGTGCCAGCAGTCGGGAGGGATTTGGCTACACCTTC
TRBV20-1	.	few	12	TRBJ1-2	CSARGQLYGYTF	TGCAGTGCTAGAGGACAACTCTATGGCTACACCTTC
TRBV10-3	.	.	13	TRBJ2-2	CAISVVGIGELFF	TGTGCCATCAGTGTTGTAGGGATCGGGGAGCTGTTTTTT
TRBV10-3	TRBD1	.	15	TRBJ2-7	CASSVRGTGMVEQYF	TGTGCCAGCAGTGTCCGCGGGACAGGGATGGTCGAGCAGTACTTC
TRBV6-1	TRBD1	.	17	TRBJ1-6	CASSEIRGQSNNSPLHF	TGTGCCAGCAGTGAAATTCGGGGACAGTCGAATAATTCACCCCTCCACTTT
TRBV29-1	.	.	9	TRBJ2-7	CSVWTAAYF	TGCAGCGTTTGGACGGCGGCGTACTTC
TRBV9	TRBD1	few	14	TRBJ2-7	CASSLRTGGHEQYF	TGTGCCAGCAGCTTACGGACAGGGGGCCACGAGCAGTACTTC
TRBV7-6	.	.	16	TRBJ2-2	CASSLETHANTGELFF	TGTGCCAGCAGCTTAGAAACCCACGCGAACACCGGGGAGCTGTTTTTT
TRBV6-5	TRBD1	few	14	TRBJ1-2	CASSPSAGGRGYTF	TGTGCCAGCAGTCCCAGCGCAGGGGGACGGGGCTACACCTTC
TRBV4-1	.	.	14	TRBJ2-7	CASSQASKGYEQYF	TGCGCCAGCAGCCAAGCTTCCAAGGGCTACGAGCAGTACTTC
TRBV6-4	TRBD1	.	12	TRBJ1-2	CASSAGGEIYTF	TGTGCCAGCAGTGCAGGGGGCGAAATCTACACCTTC
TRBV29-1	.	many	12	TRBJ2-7	CSVAGQSYEQYF	TGCAGCGTTGCAGGACAGTCCTACGAGCAGTACTTC